The subject of this entry is one TCR beta chain. What it binds is not known. V was clipped by 0 bases and J by 0 bases, with 15 bases between them. Germline V gene sequence: CDR1 GTSNPN, CDR2 SVGIG (reference sequence). CDR3 length: 18 amino acids. The primer mix had 60 Vbeta and 13 Jbeta primers. The assay was immunoSEQ multiplex PCR, and TCRdb's table has in-frame clones only and misses some. Seen here are about 180,000 clones, less than 80% observed once, and the top ten hold 0.69%. The data belong to a study of cytomegalovirus exposure and HLA in healthy donors. General study findings and limits: It was reported in a later analysis that an Asian-associated ancestry cluster showed fewer N-insertions than the approximately 700-donor mean. Analysis performed later found roughly 17,000 TCR beta sequences associated with HLA alleles at 0.05 false discovery rate. By a later analysis, the bulk of CMV-associated TCR beta chains appeared HLA-restricted. Some TCR beta chains (about 170 of them) were listed as cytomegalovirus-associated.

The chain employs TRBV30 and TRBJ2-6, with D uncertain. The source is a middle-aged woman in good health and CMV-seronegative. The sequenced sample consisted of PBMCs. The CDR3 is CAWSVSVTKFSGANVLTF. In nucleotides, the CDR3 is TGTGCCTGGAGTGTATCAGTAACTAAATTCTCTGGGGCCAACGTCCTGACTTTC.